The rows below give T cell receptor beta chains drawn from one sample of a study of identical twins. TCRdb reanalysed the 5' RACE reads using MiXCR and keeps one entry per CDR3 protein. The profile shows fewer than 250,000 distinct CDR3 sequences, roughly 9.4% of them singletons. The sequencing input was memory (CD45RO+) T cells sorted from blood. These receptors originate from a young woman in good health. Both conserved end residues are part of each CDR3. A D gene is named only where the DNA matches it firmly. Some rows mark clone size as missing; the rest say once, few, many or name a class of expanded clone.

CSARQQRGRMPSPLHF TGCAGTGCTAGACAACAGCGCGGACGGATGCCGTCACCCCTCCACTTT many TRBJ1-6 - TRBV20-1
CSARGGVQNTGELFF TGCAGTGCTAGAGGAGGTGTGCAAAACACCGGGGAGCTGTTTTTT - TRBJ2-2 - TRBV20-1
CASSFRRAPPGYGYTF TGTGCCAGCAGTTTCAGGAGGGCCCCACCGGGGTATGGCTACACCTTC few TRBJ1-2 - TRBV12-3/TRBV12-4
CASTNYYRGSGNTIYF TGTGCCAGCACTAATTACTACAGGGGCTCGGGAAACACCATATATTTT many TRBJ1-3 TRBD1 TRBV7-8
CASSLGSGTSSYEQYF TGTGCCAGCAGCCTCGGATCTGGGACGTCGTCCTACGAGCAGTACTTC few TRBJ2-7 - TRBV7-2
CSVRLTNTEAFF TGCAGCGTCCGACTTACGAACACTGAAGCTTTCTTT medium-sized TRBJ1-1 - TRBV29-1
CASRVMDSDLTF TGTGCCAGCAGGGTGATGGACAGCGACCTGACTTTC - TRBJ2-6 - TRBV6-2/TRBV6-3
CASSPPGGGGLGYF TGTGCCAGCAGCCCCCCGGGAGGCGGGGGCCTAGGTTACTTC - TRBJ2-4 - TRBV5-6
CASSQLAGGTEAFF TGTGCCAGCAGCCAACTGGCAGGGGGCACTGAAGCTTTCTTT few TRBJ1-1 TRBD1 TRBV3-1
CASHAVTYNEQFF TGTGCCAGCCACGCGGTAACCTACAATGAGCAGTTCTTC - TRBJ2-1 - TRBV6-1
CSAPTDRESEQYF TGCAGTGCTCCAACGGACAGGGAGAGCGAGCAGTACTTC - TRBJ2-7 TRBD1 TRBV20-1
CASSLSGGHTEAFF TGTGCCAGCAGCTTGTCGGGGGGCCACACTGAAGCTTTCTTT many TRBJ1-1 - TRBV7-9
CSAGGTSGGGDTQYF TGCAGTGCTGGAGGGACTAGCGGGGGTGGGGATACGCAGTATTTT - TRBJ2-3 TRBD2 TRBV20-1
CAISPGGQGYEQFF TGTGCCATCAGCCCGGGTGGCCAGGGGTATGAGCAGTTCTTC many TRBJ2-1 - TRBV10-3
CASSMQGQETQYF TGTGCCAGCAGTATGCAGGGCCAAGAGACCCAGTACTTC - TRBJ2-5 - TRBV5-6
CASSRDRKETQYF TGCGCCAGCAGCCGGGACAGAAAAGAGACCCAGTACTTC many TRBJ2-5 TRBD1 TRBV4-3
CASSEEWVAGYEQYF TGTGCCAGCAGTGAAGAATGGGTGGCGGGCTACGAGCAGTACTTC few TRBJ2-7 - TRBV6-1
CASSRGPENEQFF TGTGCCAGCAGTAGGGGACCCGAAAATGAGCAGTTCTTC many TRBJ2-1 - TRBV6-2/TRBV6-3
CASVPTGQETQYF TGTGCCAGCGTACCGACAGGGCAAGAGACCCAGTACTTC - TRBJ2-5 TRBD1 TRBV19
CAWIPPTNTDTQYF TGTGCCTGGATTCCACCGACAAACACAGATACGCAGTATTTT - TRBJ2-3 - TRBV30
CASTLGPDQPQHF TGTGCCAGCACCTTGGGACCCGATCAGCCCCAGCATTTT medium-sized TRBJ1-5 - TRBV7-8
CASGDSPGSSFKNEQFF TGCGCCAGCGGCGACAGCCCGGGGAGCTCCTTTAAAAATGAGCAGTTCTTC - TRBJ2-1 - TRBV10-2
CASSRVSGANVLTF TGTGCCAGCAGCCGTGTCTCTGGGGCCAACGTCCTGACTTTC - TRBJ2-6 - TRBV3-1
CASRFGTVPGYTF TGTGCCAGCAGGTTCGGGACAGTTCCTGGCTACACCTTC - TRBJ1-2 TRBD1 TRBV12-3/TRBV12-4
CSAREGRASNQPQHF TGCAGTGCTAGAGAGGGAAGGGCCTCAAATCAGCCCCAGCATTTT - TRBJ1-5 - TRBV20-1
CASSGLLQETQYF TGCGCCAGCAGCGGGCTGCTACAAGAGACCCAGTACTTC few TRBJ2-5 - TRBV5-1
CSAGRSGELFF TGCAGTGCTGGGAGGTCTGGGGAGCTGTTTTTT few TRBJ2-2 - TRBV20-1
CASSPNVGSETQYF TGTGCCAGTTCGCCAAACGTAGGTAGTGAGACCCAGTACTTC - TRBJ2-5 - TRBV19
CSAQTTDTQYF TGCAGTGCTCAGACTACAGATACGCAGTATTTT - TRBJ2-3 - TRBV20-1
CASSPPGQGVHYNEQFF TGTGCCAGCTCACCACCGGGCCAGGGGGTACATTACAATGAGCAGTTCTTC many TRBJ2-1 TRBD1 TRBV18
CASRKPGTYTGELFF TGTGCCAGCAGAAAACCTGGGACGTACACCGGGGAGCTGTTTTTT few TRBJ2-2 - TRBV25-1
CASSLVLWADSYEQYF TGTGCCAGCAGTTTGGTTCTGTGGGCGGACTCCTACGAGCAGTACTTC many TRBJ2-7 - TRBV28
CASSQTEAKNIQYF TGTGCCAGCAGCCAGACAGAAGCCAAAAACATTCAGTACTTC few TRBJ2-4 - TRBV4-2
CAGPTGPLTGELFF TGTGCCGGTCCGACAGGGCCCCTCACCGGGGAGCTGTTTTTT - TRBJ2-2 TRBD1 TRBV7-9
CASSPTGSYYNEQFF TGTGCCAGCAGTCCAACAGGGAGCTACTACAATGAGCAGTTCTTC - TRBJ2-1 - TRBV6-1
CASSWDPTNFHYEQYF TGCGCCAGCAGCTGGGACCCAACAAATTTCCACTACGAGCAGTACTTC many TRBJ2-7 - TRBV5-1